This note documents a single T cell receptor beta chain sequence. In the original processing: Estimation of nucleated cell counts relied on the amplification of reference gene primers. Only in-frame clones appear in the TCRdb table, and some are missing; sequencing was by immunoSEQ multiplex PCR. The V and J calls and the clone size are those of that table, but D and trimming were determined from the DNA. The sample records approximately 130,000 clones, over 70% being singletons. The sample is drawn from a study of blood T cell repertoires in COVID-19. CDR3 length: 17 amino acids. V shed 5 bases and J 6 bases; nucleotides not matched to a gene: 12. Germline CDR1 is WNHNN and CDR2 is SYGVQD (reference sequence).

The TCR originated in a man aged 45-65 years with active COVID-19. The rearrangement joins TRBV10-1 to TRBJ2-2, with TRBD2 matching 10 bases. The sequenced material came from peripheral blood. The CDR3 bases are TGCGCCAGCAGTACCGGGACTAGCGAGCCTCCCCCCGGGGAGCTGTTTTTT. This gives the protein CASSTGTSEPPPGELFF.